These 17 T cell receptor beta chains were sequenced from one sample in a study of vaccination effects on CD4 cells after COVID-19. Sequencing followed a ViraFEST assay step that expanded antigen-specific CD4+ T cells with viral peptide pools. CD4+ T cell isolation took place after approximately ten days of culture. The person had a PCR-confirmed SARS-CoV-2 infection during March to December 2020. Antigen specificity for these receptors is unknown. Produced via immunoSEQ multiplex PCR; TCRdb's table is partial and in-frame only. The repertoire has 70,000 or so clones, around 72% of them found once; the top ten carry around 4.6%. The sequencing here drew on CD4+ T cells from PBMCs cultured with HIV peptides, taken before COVID-19 vaccination. Documented subset: HIV-1 Nef peptide pool negative control/reference culture. All receptors derive from a human donor who had a prior SARS-CoV-2 infection.

The V call is TRBV6-5, the J call TRBJ1-1; D perhaps matches TRBD1 (5 bases). V lost 4 bases, J lost 1 base, and 10 bases lay in between. Germline V gene data show CDR1 as MNHEY and CDR2 as SVGAGI. CDR3 length equals 14 residues. Here the CDR3 reads CASSFTGENTEAFF. The CDR3 DNA is TGTGCCAGCAGTTTTACAGGAGAGAACACTGAAGCTTTCTTT.

In this sample, this clone turned up a few times. The rearrangement uses TRBV5-1 and TRBJ2-7; 9 nucleotides align to TRBD1. The CDR3 totals 15 residues. J lost 1 base, V lost 3 bases, and 5 bases had no gene match. Germline values: CDR1 SGHRS, CDR2 YFSETQ. The CDR3 loop is CASSSGQGWSYEQYF. CDR3 DNA sequence: TGCGCCAGCAGCTCTGGACAGGGGTGGTCCTACGAGCAGTACTTC.

V and J are TRBV3-1 (or the pseudogene TRBV3-2) and TRBJ2-2; D gene uncertain. The CDR3 extends over 16 amino acids. Germline assignment: CDR1 LGHDT and CDR2 YNNKEL (reference sequence). Trimming removed 8 bases from V and 1 base from J, with 17 bases in between. The CDR3: CASSGLGPVNTGELFF. CDR3 sequence (DNA): TGTGCCAGCTCGGGCCTGGGCCCGGTGAACACCGGGGAGCTGTTTTTT.

The chain recombines TRBV7-9 with TRBJ2-2, with 9 bases lining up with TRBD2. This CDR3 is built from 14 residues. Germline assignment: CDR1 SEHNR and CDR2 FQNEAQ (reference sequence). The V segment lost 5 bases and the J segment 4 bases; nucleotides outside the gene matches: 2. CDR3 in DNA: TGTGCCAGCAGCCCGCGGGGGGGCACCGGGGAGCTGTTTTTT. It yields the protein CASSPRGGTGELFF.

This clone came up a few times. V gene TRBV7-6 combines with J gene TRBJ1-4; possibly TRBD1 for D (5 bases). Germline V gene lookup returns CDR1 SGHVS and CDR2 FNYEAQ. The CDR3 is 13 amino acids. V lost 3 bases and J 5 bases, leaving 7 bases between the germline ends. As DNA, the CDR3 is TGTGCCAGCAGCTTGTGGGGGAATGAAAAACTGTTTTTT. This sequence encodes CASSLWGNEKLFF. Drawing the rest from reference TRBV7-6 and TRBJ1-4, the complete variable domain is GAGVSQSPRYKVTKRGQDVALRCDPISGHVSLYWYRQALGQGPEFLTYFNYEAQQDKSGLPNDRFSAERPEGSISTLTIQRTEQRDSAMYRCASSLWGNEKLFFGSGTQLSVL.

DNA for the CDR3: TGTGCCAGCAGTTACTCGCAGTACAGAGTCCCCACCGGGGAGCTGTTTTTT. Protein sequence: CASSYSQYRVPTGELFF. The chain employs TRBV6-2 or TRBV6-3 and TRBJ2-2; D not resolved. CDR1 and CDR2 (germline): MNHEY, SVGEGT. Trimming shortened V by 0 bases and J by 4 bases, and 15 bases separated the two germline ends. The CDR3 is 17 residues long.

The rearrangement uses TRBV24-1 and TRBJ2-7; a weak D match, TRBD2 (7 bases). Trimming left V 10 bases short and J 2 bases short, with 17 bases between. The CDR3 contains 14 residues. Germline assignment: CDR1 KGHDR and CDR2 SFDVKD. The CDR3 region is CATASRGAAYEQYF. The CDR3 DNA reads as TGTGCCACGGCAAGTCGGGGGGCCGCCTACGAGCAGTACTTC.

This clone was picked up one time. The rearrangement uses TRBV11-3 and TRBJ1-3; D perhaps matches TRBD1 (5 bases). The CDR3 has 12 amino acids. Germline V gene sequence: CDR1 SGHNT, CDR2 YENEEA. With 1 base removed from V and 8 bases from J, the gap between germline ends came to 6 bases. In DNA form, the CDR3 reads TGTGCCAGCAGCTTAGTGGGGGACACCATATATTTT. Amino acids: CASSLVGDTIYF.

This chain connects TRBV20-1 to TRBJ2-3, with TRBD2 as a possible D gene (6 bases). V was cut by 3 bases and J by 5 bases, with 15 bases left in between. Germline lookup yields CDR1 DFQATT and CDR2 SNEGSKA (reference sequence). This CDR3 is 14 amino acids long. CDR3 in amino acids: CSASFAGRVDTQYF. CDR3 nucleotide sequence: TGCAGTGCTAGTTTCGCGGGGCGCGTAGATACGCAGTATTTT.

V usage is TRBV5-6 and J usage is TRBJ2-1; tentatively, D is TRBD2 (7 bases). The CDR3 sequence is 14 residues long. The V gene lost 7 bases and the J gene lost 9 bases, with 20 bases spanning the gap. Germline lookup yields CDR1 SGHDT and CDR2 YYEEEE. The CDR3 coding sequence is TGTGCCAGCGGCCGGCGGGGGCCTGGTCTTGAGCAGTTCTTC. It translates to CASGRRGPGLEQFF.

The V call is TRBV2, the J call TRBJ2-3, with D maybe TRBD2 (8 bases). Germline V lookup: CDR1 SNHLY, CDR2 FYNNEI. Trimming shortened V by 5 bases and J by 6 bases, and 27 bases separated the two germline ends. This CDR3 region has 18 residues. The CDR3 bases are TGTGCCAGCAGTAGGACAGGCAATCAGGGACTAGTCTCGGATACGCAGTATTTT. Translated, it gives CASSRTGNQGLVSDTQYF. Full variable domain (outside the CDR3, taken from reference TRBV2 and TRBJ2-3): EPEVTQTPSHQVTQMGQEVILRCVPISNHLYFYWYRQILGQKVEFLVSFYNNEISEKSEIFDDQFSVERPDGSNFTLKIRSTKLEDSAMYFCASSRTGNQGLVSDTQYFGPGTRLTVL.

The V call is TRBV20-1, the J call TRBJ2-3; D might be TRBD2 (5 bases). The CDR3 loop spans 11 amino acids. Trimming took off 2 bases at V and 8 bases at J, with 8 bases between the two ends. Germline V gene data show CDR1 as DFQATT and CDR2 as SNEGSKA (reference sequence). The CDR3 region has the DNA TGCAGTGCTAGAACACTAGGTACGCAGTATTTT. Protein product: CSARTLGTQYF.

The chain couples TRBV5-1 to TRBJ2-5; no clear D. The ends were cut back, 3 bases at V and 0 bases at J, with 9 bases in the middle. Germline CDR1 and CDR2: SGHRS and YFSETQ. CDR3 length equals 14 residues. The chain's CDR3 is CASSSRLYQETQYF. CDR3 nucleotides: TGCGCCAGCAGCTCCCGGCTGTACCAAGAGACCCAGTACTTC. Full variable domain (remainder filled in from reference TRBV5-1 and TRBJ2-5): KAGVTQTPRYLIKTRGQQVTLSCSPISGHRSVSWYQQTPGQGLQFLFEYFSETQRNKGNFPGRFSGRQFSNSRSEMNVSTLELGDSALYLCASSSRLYQETQYFGPGTRLLVL.

The chain couples TRBV3-1 (or the pseudogene TRBV3-2) to TRBJ1-3; D unresolved. Germline V gene sequence: CDR1 LGHDT, CDR2 YNNKEL (reference sequence). The V and J ends lost 7 bases and 3 bases respectively, with 10 bases between them. The CDR3 has 13 residues. The CDR3 sequence is CASNFGVGNTIYF. The CDR3 DNA is TGTGCCAGCAATTTCGGGGTTGGAAACACCATATATTTT.

This clone was recorded once. The rearrangement links TRBV7-8 to TRBJ2-2; D is undetermined. Trimming removed 5 bases at V and 4 bases at J, with 11 bases between. The CDR3 has 14 residues. CDR1 and CDR2 (germline): SGHVS, FQNEAQ. The CDR3 is CASSQRDLTGELFF. CDR3 in DNA: TGTGCCAGCAGCCAAAGGGATCTCACCGGGGAGCTGTTTTTT. Looking up the rest from reference TRBV7-8 and TRBJ2-2 gives the full variable domain: GAGVSQSPRYKVAKRGQDVALRCDPISGHVSLFWYQQALGQGPEFLTYFQNEAQLDKSGLPSDRFFAERPEGSVSTLKIQRTQQEDSAVYLCASSQRDLTGELFFGEGSRLTVL.

The chain combines TRBV9 with TRBJ2-3; no reliable D call. Trimming took off 4 bases at V and 1 base at J, with 10 bases between the two ends. CDR1 SGDLS and CDR2 YYNGEE come from the germline V gene. The CDR3 runs to 14 residues. CDR3: CASSPQVGTDTQYF. The CDR3 DNA is TGTGCCAGCAGCCCGCAGGTTGGCACAGATACGCAGTATTTT.

This clone was counted only a few times. The chain joins TRBV5-4 to TRBJ2-5, with 12 nucleotides matching TRBD2. The ends lost 2 bases at V and 3 bases at J; junction bases unmatched: 2. The CDR3 has 15 amino acids. Germline-derived CDR1 and CDR2 are SGHNT and YYREEE (reference sequence). CDR3 sequence reads: CASSLRLAGEETQYF. The CDR3 DNA sequence: TGTGCCAGCAGCTTACGACTAGCGGGGGAAGAGACCCAGTACTTC.